A selection of T cell receptor beta chains follows, all from one sample in a study of shared clonotypes between healthy human individuals. Measured with immunoSEQ multiplex PCR; TCRdb has only the in-frame clones, and not every one. The data hold around 530,000 clones, with around 78% observed a single time. The sequenced material came from PBMCs. The source is a woman in her 40s in good health. Some clones in this sample may be carry-over from other donors' samples. CDR3s include the opening cysteine and the closing phenylalanine or tryptophan. Each record gives: clone size, J gene, D gene, V gene, CDR3 DNA, CDR3 protein. D genes are given only for firm matches. The size of a clone is reported for some rows only, either as once, few or many, or as a class for expanded clones.

NA,TRBJ2-1,TRBD2,TRBV7-2,TGTGCCAGCAGTGGGACTAGCGGGAGGTACAATGAGCAGTTCTTC,CASSGTSGRYNEQFF
few,TRBJ2-7,NA,TRBV7-9,TGTGCCAGCAGTTTCGAGGCGAGGAGCTCCTACGAGCAGTACTTC,CASSFEARSSYEQYF
NA,TRBJ1-2,NA,TRBV5-5,TGTGCCAGCAGCTTGGAACAGGGAAGGGGCTACACCTTC,CASSLEQGRGYTF
NA,TRBJ2-7,TRBD1,TRBV30,TGTGCCTGGAGTGGAAAAACAGGGGGACAGCAGTACTTC,CAWSGKTGGQQYF
NA,TRBJ2-5,NA,TRBV11-3,TGTGCCAGCAGTAGCGGCCAAGAGACCCAGTACTTC,CASSSGQETQYF
NA,TRBJ2-2,NA,TRBV19,TGTGCCAGTAGTGCTCAAAGACAGGTACCCGGGGAGCTGTTTTTT,CASSAQRQVPGELFF
many,TRBJ2-3,NA,TRBV6-1,TGTGCCAGCAGTGAAGCAGAGACAGATACGCAGTATTTT,CASSEAETDTQYF
NA,TRBJ2-1,NA,TRBV2,TGTGCCAGCAGTGCGGACGGCTCCTACAATGAGCAGTTCTTC,CASSADGSYNEQFF
NA,TRBJ1-5,NA,TRBV19,TGTGCCAGTAGTATCATTTGGGTTTTGGGCAATCAGCCCCAGCATTTT,CASSIIWVLGNQPQHF
NA,TRBJ2-5,NA,TRBV29-1,TGCAGCGTTGACAATTTATCCCAGTACTTC,CSVDNLSQYF
NA,TRBJ1-2,TRBD1,TRBV18,TGTGCCAGCTCACCTTCGGACAGGAACCCCTATGGCTACACCTTC,CASSPSDRNPYGYTF
once,TRBJ1-2,NA,TRBV11-2,TGTGCCAGCAGCCGTCTGGTGGGGGCAGGGAGCTATGGCTACACCTTC,CASSRLVGAGSYGYTF
few,TRBJ2-2,TRBD2,TRBV19,TGTGCCAGTCGCCCAGACTGGGACTATAACACCGGGGAGCTGTTTTTT,CASRPDWDYNTGELFF
NA,TRBJ2-7,NA,TRBV6-1,TGTGCCAGCACCTTGGACCGAAGCTCCTACGAGCAGTACTTC,CASTLDRSSYEQYF
once,TRBJ2-1,TRBD2,TRBV5-1,TGCGCCAGCAGCGTAAGGAAACTAGCGGGAGGGAACAATGAGCAGTTCTTC,CASSVRKLAGGNNEQFF
NA,TRBJ2-7,TRBD2,TRBV6-5,TGTGCCAGCAGTTACTCGAGTACTAGCGAGGGCTACGAGCAGTACTTC,CASSYSSTSEGYEQYF
NA,TRBJ2-1,NA,TRBV7-3,TGTGCCAGCAGCCAGGGACTCAGCAATGAGCAGTTCTTC,CASSQGLSNEQFF
NA,TRBJ2-7,NA,TRBV6-1,TGTGCCAGCAGCTACGGACCTGTGACCCAAAACGAGCAGTACTTC,CASSYGPVTQNEQYF
NA,TRBJ2-2,NA,TRBV29-1,TGCAGCGTTGAAGGGGCTAGAACTCGGGAGCTGTTTTTT,CSVEGARTRELFF
NA,TRBJ2-5,NA,TRBV5-1,TGCGCCAGCAGCTTGTGGATCAGAGGTTATCAAGAGACCCAGTACTTC,CASSLWIRGYQETQYF
NA,TRBJ2-6,TRBD1,TRBV28,TGTGCCAGCAGTTTTGACAGGGCTGGGGCCAACGTCCTGACTTTC,CASSFDRAGANVLTF
NA,TRBJ2-7,NA,TRBV5-6,TGTGCCAGCAGCCGTGATTATCGTGGGGCCTACGAGCAGTACTTC,CASSRDYRGAYEQYF
NA,TRBJ2-1,TRBD1,TRBV11-2,TGTGCCAGCAGCTTAATCAGGGGACAGGGTTACAATGAGCAGTTCTTC,CASSLIRGQGYNEQFF